The clone carrying this TCR beta chain was detected only a few times. TCRdb processed the 5' RACE reads anew with MiXCR; each CDR3 protein has one entry. This sample has 63,000 or so distinct CDR3 sequences, with under 20% found just once. This sample is part of a study of T cells of healthy individuals. The CDR3 spans 15 residues. Germline V lookup: CDR1 MNHEY, CDR2 SVGEGT. V lost 0 bases and J lost 5, with 11 bases in between. The chain uses TRBV6-2 or TRBV6-3 and TRBJ2-1, with D hard to call. This sequence was found in a human donor in good health. The DNA of the CDR3 is TGTGCCAGCAGTTACTCTAGTATTTCCAACAATGAGCAGTTCTTC. It translates to CASSYSSISNNEQFF.